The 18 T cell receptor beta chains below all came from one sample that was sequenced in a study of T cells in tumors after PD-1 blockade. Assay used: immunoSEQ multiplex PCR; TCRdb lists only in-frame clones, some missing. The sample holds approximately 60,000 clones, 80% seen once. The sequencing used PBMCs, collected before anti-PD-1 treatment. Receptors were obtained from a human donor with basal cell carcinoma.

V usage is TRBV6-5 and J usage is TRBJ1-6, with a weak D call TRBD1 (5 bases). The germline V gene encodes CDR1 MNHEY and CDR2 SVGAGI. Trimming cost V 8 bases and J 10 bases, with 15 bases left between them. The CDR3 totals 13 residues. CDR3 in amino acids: CASVFRDWSPLHF. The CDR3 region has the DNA TGTGCCAGCGTCTTCCGGGACTGGTCACCCCTCCACTTT.

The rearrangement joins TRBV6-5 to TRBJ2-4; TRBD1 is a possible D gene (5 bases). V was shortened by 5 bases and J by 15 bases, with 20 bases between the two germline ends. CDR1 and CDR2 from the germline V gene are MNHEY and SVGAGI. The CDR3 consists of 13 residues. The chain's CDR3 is CASSRTDTSPRYF. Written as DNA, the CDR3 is TGTGCCAGCAGTAGGACGGACACCTCCCCGAGGTACTTC.

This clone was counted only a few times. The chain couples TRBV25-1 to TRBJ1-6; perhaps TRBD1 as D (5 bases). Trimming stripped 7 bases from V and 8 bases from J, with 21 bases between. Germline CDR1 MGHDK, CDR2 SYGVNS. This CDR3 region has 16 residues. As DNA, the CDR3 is TGTGCCAGCATTCTAAGGGACCAGGCTGGTTATTCACCCCTCCACTTT. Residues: CASILRDQAGYSPLHF.

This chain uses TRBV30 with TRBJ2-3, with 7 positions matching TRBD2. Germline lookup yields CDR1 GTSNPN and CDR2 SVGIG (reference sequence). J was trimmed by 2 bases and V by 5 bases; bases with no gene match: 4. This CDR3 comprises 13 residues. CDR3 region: CAWSAGVTDTQYF. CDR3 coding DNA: TGTGCCTGGTCGGCGGGGGTCACAGATACGCAGTATTTT. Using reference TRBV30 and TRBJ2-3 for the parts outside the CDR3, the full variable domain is SQTIHQWPATLVQPVGSPLSLECTVEGTSNPNLYWYRQAAGRGLQLLFYSVGIGQISSEVPQNLSASRPQDRQFILSSKKLLLSDSGFYLCAWSAGVTDTQYFGPGTRLTVL.

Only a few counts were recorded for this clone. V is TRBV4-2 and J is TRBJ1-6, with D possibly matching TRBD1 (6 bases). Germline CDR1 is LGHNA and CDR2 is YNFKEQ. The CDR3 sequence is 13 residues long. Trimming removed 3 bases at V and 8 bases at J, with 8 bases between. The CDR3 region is CASSQGADSPLHF. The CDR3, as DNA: TGTGCCAGCAGCCAGGGGGCGGATTCACCCCTCCACTTT.

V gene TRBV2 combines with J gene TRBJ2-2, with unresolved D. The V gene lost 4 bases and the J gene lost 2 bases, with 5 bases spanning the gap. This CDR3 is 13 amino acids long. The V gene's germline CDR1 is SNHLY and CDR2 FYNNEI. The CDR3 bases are TGTGCCAGCAGTGCAGAAAACACCGGGGAGCTGTTTTTT. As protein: CASSAENTGELFF.

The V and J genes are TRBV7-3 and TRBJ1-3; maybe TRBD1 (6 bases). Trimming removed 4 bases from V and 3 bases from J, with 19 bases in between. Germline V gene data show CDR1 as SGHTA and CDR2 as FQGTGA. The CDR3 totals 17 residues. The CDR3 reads CASSSAFEGGNGNTIYF. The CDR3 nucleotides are TGTGCCAGCAGCTCCGCGTTTGAGGGGGGAAATGGAAACACCATATATTTT.

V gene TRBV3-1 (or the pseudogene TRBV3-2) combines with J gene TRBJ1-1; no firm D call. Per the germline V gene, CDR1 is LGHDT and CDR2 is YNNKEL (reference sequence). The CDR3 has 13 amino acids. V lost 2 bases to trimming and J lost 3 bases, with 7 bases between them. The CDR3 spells CASSQLADTEAFF. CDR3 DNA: TGTGCCAGCAGCCAATTGGCAGACACTGAAGCTTTCTTT.

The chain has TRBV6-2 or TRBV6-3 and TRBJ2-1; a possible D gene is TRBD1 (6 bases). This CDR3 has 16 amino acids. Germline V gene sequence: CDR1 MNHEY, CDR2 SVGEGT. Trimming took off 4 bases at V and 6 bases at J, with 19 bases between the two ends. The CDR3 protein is CASSSHLQGRVNEQFF. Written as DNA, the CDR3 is TGTGCCAGCAGTTCACACCTACAGGGTCGGGTCAATGAGCAGTTCTTC.

The CDR3 protein is CASSLEQFSSYEQYF. CDR3 DNA sequence: TGTGCCAGCAGCTTAGAACAGTTTAGCTCCTACGAGCAGTACTTC. V usage is TRBV7-8 and J usage is TRBJ2-7, with D unclear. Germline CDR1 and CDR2: SGHVS and FQNEAQ. This CDR3 contains 15 residues. V dropped 1 base and J dropped 0 bases, with 10 bases sitting between them.

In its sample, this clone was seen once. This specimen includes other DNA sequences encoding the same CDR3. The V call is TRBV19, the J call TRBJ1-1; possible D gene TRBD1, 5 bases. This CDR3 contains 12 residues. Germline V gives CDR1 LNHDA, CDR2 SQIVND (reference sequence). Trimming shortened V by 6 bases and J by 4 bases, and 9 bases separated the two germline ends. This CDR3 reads CASRLGGTEAFF. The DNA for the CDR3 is TGTGCCAGTAGATTGGGGGGCACTGAAGCTTTCTTT.

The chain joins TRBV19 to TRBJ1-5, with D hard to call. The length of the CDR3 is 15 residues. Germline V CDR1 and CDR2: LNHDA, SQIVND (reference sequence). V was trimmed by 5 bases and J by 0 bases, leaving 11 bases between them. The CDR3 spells CASSSRLLSNQPQHF. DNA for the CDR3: TGTGCCAGTAGTTCCAGACTTCTTAGCAATCAGCCCCAGCATTTT.

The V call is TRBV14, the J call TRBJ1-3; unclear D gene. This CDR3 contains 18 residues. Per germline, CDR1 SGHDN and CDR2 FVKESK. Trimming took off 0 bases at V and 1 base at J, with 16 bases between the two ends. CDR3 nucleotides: TGTGCCAGCAGCCAAGATCACGAGGGTTCCTTTTCTGGAAACACCATATATTTT. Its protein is CASSQDHEGSFSGNTIYF.

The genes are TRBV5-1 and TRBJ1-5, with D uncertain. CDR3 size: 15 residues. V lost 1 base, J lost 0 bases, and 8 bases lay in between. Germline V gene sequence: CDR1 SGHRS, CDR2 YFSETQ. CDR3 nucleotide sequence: TGCGCCAGCAGCTTGACGGTTGGTAGCAATCAGCCCCAGCATTTT. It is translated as CASSLTVGSNQPQHF.

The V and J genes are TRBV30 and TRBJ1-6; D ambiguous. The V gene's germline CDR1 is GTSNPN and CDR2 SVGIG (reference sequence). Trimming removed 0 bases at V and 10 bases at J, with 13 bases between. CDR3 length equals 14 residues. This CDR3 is CAWSVATGYSPLHF. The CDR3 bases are TGTGCCTGGAGTGTAGCGACGGGGTACTCACCCCTCCACTTT.

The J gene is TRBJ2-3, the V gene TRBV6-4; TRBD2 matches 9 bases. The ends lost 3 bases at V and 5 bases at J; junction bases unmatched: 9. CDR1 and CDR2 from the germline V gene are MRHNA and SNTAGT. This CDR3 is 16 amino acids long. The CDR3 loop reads CASSERPLLAGDTQYF. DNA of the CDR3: TGTGCCAGCAGTGAGCGTCCCCTACTAGCGGGAGATACGCAGTATTTT.

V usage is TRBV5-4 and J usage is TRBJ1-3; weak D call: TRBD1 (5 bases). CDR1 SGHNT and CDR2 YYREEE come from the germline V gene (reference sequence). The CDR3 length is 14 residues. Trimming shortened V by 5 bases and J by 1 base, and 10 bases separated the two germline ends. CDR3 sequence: CASSLDRSGNTIYF. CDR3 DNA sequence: TGTGCCAGCAGTCTAGACAGATCTGGAAACACCATATATTTT.

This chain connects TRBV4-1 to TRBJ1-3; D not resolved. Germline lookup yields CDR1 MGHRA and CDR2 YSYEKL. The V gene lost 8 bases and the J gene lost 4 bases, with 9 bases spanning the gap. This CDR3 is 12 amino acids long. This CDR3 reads CASSQFGNTIYF. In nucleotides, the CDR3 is TGCGCCAGCTCCCAGTTCGGAAACACCATATATTTT.